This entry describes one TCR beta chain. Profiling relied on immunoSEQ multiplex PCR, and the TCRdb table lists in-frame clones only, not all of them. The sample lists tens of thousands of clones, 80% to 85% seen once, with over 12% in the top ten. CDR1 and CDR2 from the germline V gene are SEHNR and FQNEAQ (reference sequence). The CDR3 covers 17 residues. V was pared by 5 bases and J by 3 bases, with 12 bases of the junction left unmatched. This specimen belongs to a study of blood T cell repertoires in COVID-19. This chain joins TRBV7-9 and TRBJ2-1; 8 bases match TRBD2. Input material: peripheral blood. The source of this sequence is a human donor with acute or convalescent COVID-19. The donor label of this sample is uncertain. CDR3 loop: CASSLSVSREVYNEQFF. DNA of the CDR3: TGTGCCAGCAGCCTATCTGTCTCGCGGGAGGTCTACAATGAGCAGTTCTTC.